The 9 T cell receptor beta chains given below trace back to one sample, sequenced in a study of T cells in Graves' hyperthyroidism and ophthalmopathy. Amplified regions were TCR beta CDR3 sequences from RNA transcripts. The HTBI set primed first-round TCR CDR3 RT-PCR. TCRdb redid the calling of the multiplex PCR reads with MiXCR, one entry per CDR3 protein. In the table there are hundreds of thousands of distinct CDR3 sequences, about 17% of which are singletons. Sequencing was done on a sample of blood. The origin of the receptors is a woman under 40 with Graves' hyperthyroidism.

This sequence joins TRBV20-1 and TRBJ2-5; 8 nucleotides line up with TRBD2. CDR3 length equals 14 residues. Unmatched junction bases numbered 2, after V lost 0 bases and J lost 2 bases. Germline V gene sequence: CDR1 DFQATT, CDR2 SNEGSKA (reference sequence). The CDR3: CSARDQREQETQYF. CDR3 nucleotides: TGCAGTGCTAGAGATCAGCGGGAGCAAGAGACCCAGTACTTC.

This chain's CDR3 is CASSLDQWAPLHF. The CDR3 DNA reads as TGTGCCAGCAGCTTAGATCAATGGGCACCCCTCCACTTT. V usage is TRBV11-3 and J usage is TRBJ1-6; D remains ambiguous. Germline CDR1 and CDR2: SGHNT and YENEEA. This CDR3 contains 13 residues. Trimming took off 0 bases at V and 11 bases at J, with 8 bases between the two ends.

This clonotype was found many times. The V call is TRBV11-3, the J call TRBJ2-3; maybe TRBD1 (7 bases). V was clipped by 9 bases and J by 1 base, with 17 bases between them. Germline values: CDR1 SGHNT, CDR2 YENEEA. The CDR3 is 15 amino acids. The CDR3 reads CASQTGRFGTDTQYF. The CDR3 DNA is TGTGCCAGTCAGACAGGGAGGTTTGGCACAGATACGCAGTATTTT. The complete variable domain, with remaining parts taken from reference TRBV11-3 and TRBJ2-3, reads EAGVVQSPRYKIIEKKQPVAFWCNPISGHNTLYWYLQNLGQGPELLIRYENEEAVDDSQLPKDRFSAERLKGVDSTLKIQPAELGDSAVYLCASQTGRFGTDTQYFGPGTRLTVL.

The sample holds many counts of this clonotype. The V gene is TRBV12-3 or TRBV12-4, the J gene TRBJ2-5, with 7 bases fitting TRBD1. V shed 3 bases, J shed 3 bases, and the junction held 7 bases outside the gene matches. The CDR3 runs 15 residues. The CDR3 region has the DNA TGTGCCAGCAGTTTCAATCAGGGGGTGGAAGAGACCCAGTACTTC. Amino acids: CASSFNQGVEETQYF.

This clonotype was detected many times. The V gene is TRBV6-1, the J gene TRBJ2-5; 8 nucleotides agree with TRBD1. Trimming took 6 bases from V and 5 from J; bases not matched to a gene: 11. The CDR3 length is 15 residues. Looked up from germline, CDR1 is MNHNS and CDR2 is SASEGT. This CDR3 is CASSKTQGAGETQYF. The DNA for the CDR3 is TGTGCCAGCAGCAAGACGCAGGGGGCCGGTGAGACCCAGTACTTC.

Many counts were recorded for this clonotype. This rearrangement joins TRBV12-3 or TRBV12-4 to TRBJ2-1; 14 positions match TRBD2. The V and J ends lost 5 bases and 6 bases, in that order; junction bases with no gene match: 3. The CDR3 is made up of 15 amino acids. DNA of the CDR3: TGTGCCAGCAGTCGGACTAGCGGGAGGCTCAATGAGCAGTTCTTC. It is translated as CASSRTSGRLNEQFF.

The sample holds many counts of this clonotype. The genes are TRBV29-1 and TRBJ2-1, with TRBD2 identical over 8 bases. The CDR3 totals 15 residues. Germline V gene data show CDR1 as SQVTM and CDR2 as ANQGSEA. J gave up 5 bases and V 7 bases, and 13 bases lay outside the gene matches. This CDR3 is CSAPMASGFNNEQFF. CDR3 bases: TGCAGCGCCCCGATGGCTAGCGGGTTTAACAATGAGCAGTTCTTC.

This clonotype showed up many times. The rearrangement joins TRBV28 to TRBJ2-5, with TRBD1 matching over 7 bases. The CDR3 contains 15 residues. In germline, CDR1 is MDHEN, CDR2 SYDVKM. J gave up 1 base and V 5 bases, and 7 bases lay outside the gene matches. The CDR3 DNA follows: TGTGCCAGCAGTAACCGCAGGGGGTCCCAAGAGACCCAGTACTTC. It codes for CASSNRRGSQETQYF.

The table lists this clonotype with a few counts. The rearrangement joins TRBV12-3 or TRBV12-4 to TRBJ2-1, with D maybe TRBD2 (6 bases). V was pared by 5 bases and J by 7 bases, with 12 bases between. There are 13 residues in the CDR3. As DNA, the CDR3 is TGTGCCAGCAGTGGACTAAGGGGTAATGAGCAGTTCTTC. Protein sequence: CASSGLRGNEQFF.